Below, 18 T cell receptor beta chains from the same sample are listed, as sequenced in a study of monozygotic twins with inflammatory bowel disease. TCRdb re-called the 5' RACE reads, yielding one record per CDR3 amino acid sequence without DNA. The sample's table shows roughly 140,000 distinct CDR3 sequences. The sample taken for sequencing was blood. These receptors all come from a human donor with ulcerative colitis or Crohn's disease, or a healthy co-twin of an affected twin (not recorded which).

The chain recombines TRBV20-1 with TRBJ1-6; TCRdb designates TRBD1, a call that cannot be tested without DNA. The CDR3 contains 15 residues. The germline gives CDR1 DFQATT, CDR2 SNEGSKA (reference sequence). The CDR3 here is CSAEGRGQGDSPLHF.

V is TRBV7-9 and J is TRBJ1-1; TCRdb picks TRBD1, but there is no DNA to check that call. The CDR3 runs 16 residues. Germline V lookup: CDR1 SEHNR, CDR2 FQNEAQ (reference sequence). Here the CDR3 reads CASSLVGGALFPEAFF.

The V call is TRBV5-1, the J call TRBJ1-1; TCRdb's assignment of TRBD1 cannot be checked, as there is no DNA. The germline V gene has CDR1 SGHRS and CDR2 YFSETQ. The CDR3 has 18 amino acids. CDR3 sequence: CASSPPIKDRGRYTEAFF.

The chain couples TRBV2 to TRBJ2-3; the TCRdb D gene call, TRBD2, has no DNA to confirm it. CDR3 size: 16 residues. In germline, CDR1 is SNHLY, CDR2 FYNNEI. The CDR3 sequence is CASSEALGGGTDTQYF. Variable domain in full (rest from reference TRBV2 and TRBJ2-3): EPEVTQTPSHQVTQMGQEVILRCVPISNHLYFYWYRQILGQKVEFLVSFYNNEISEKSEIFDDQFSVERPDGSNFTLKIRSTKLEDSAMYFCASSEALGGGTDTQYFGPGTRLTVL.

The rearrangement uses TRBV7-2 and TRBJ2-5; TCRdb returns TRBD1, unconfirmable since there is no DNA. This CDR3 has 16 amino acids. The germline gives CDR1 SGHTA, CDR2 FQGNSA. CDR3 sequence reads: CASSLVPGGTQETQYF.

The chain combines TRBV4-3 with TRBJ1-2. Germline lookup yields CDR1 LGHNA and CDR2 YSLEER. The CDR3 is made up of 18 amino acids. The CDR3 loop reads CASSQDHPSIPLTYGYTF.

The chain employs TRBV6-2 or TRBV6-3 and TRBJ2-1; TCRdb gives TRBD2 as the D gene, but with no DNA this cannot be confirmed. The V gene's germline CDR1 is MNHEY and CDR2 SVGEGT. The CDR3 totals 15 residues. This chain's CDR3 is CASSYAASGGAGQFF.

The chain uses TRBV11-2 and TRBJ2-3; as DNA is missing, the TRBD2 call by TCRdb cannot be tested. Germline V lookup: CDR1 SGHAT, CDR2 FQNNGV. The CDR3 sequence is 20 residues long. The CDR3 protein is CASSPRRRLAGGPTADTQYF. Full variable domain (remainder filled in from reference TRBV11-2 and TRBJ2-3): EAGVAQSPRYKIIEKRQSVAFWCNPISGHATLYWYQQILGQGPKLLIQFQNNGVVDDSQLPKDRFSAERLKGVDSTLKIQPAKLEDSAVYLCASSPRRRLAGGPTADTQYFGPGTRLTVL.

The chain couples TRBV12-3 or TRBV12-4 to TRBJ2-7; the D call of TRBD2 rests on TCRdb alone, since no DNA is present to check it. The CDR3 runs to 13 residues. This CDR3 reads CASSPRRAYEQYF.

The chain links TRBV24-1 to TRBJ1-1. Per the germline V gene, CDR1 is KGHDR and CDR2 is SFDVKD. CDR3 length: 11 residues. This CDR3 is CATSDSTVAFF.

V and J are TRBV20-1 and TRBJ1-5. Germline V gene sequence: CDR1 DFQATT, CDR2 SNEGSKA (reference sequence). The CDR3 is 12 amino acids. The CDR3 here is CSARRGNQPQHF.

The chain has TRBV10-3 and TRBJ1-5; TCRdb proposes TRBD1, but this gene call is untestable without DNA. CDR1 and CDR2 from the germline V gene are ENHRY and SYGVKD. The CDR3 spans 20 residues. Here the CDR3 reads CAISESVPHLSGASNQPQHF.

The rearrangement uses TRBV3-1 and TRBJ2-4. Germline V gene data show CDR1 as LGHDT and CDR2 as YNNKEL (reference sequence). CDR3 length: 13 amino acids. CDR3 loop: CASSQNSKNMQYF.

V is TRBV12-3 or TRBV12-4 and J is TRBJ1-6; TCRdb's D gene call, TRBD1, goes unchecked for lack of DNA. This CDR3 has 15 amino acids. Here the CDR3 reads CASNTRGIYKSPLHF.

This chain joins TRBV29-1 and TRBJ2-6; the D call from TCRdb, TRBD1, cannot be confirmed without DNA. The CDR3 consists of 16 residues. Germline-derived CDR1 and CDR2 are SQVTM and ANQGSEA. The CDR3 region is CSAHGQGIAGANVLTF.

V gene TRBV12-3 or TRBV12-4 combines with J gene TRBJ2-7; the D call of TRBD1 rests on TCRdb alone, since no DNA is present to check it. The CDR3 runs 14 residues. This chain's CDR3 is CASSFGTWSYEQYF.

The chain recombines TRBV7-2 with TRBJ2-3; checking the TCRdb D call of TRBD1 is not possible without DNA. CDR1 and CDR2 from the germline V gene are SGHTA and FQGNSA. CDR3 length: 16 amino acids. CDR3 loop: CASSSERGTSTDTQYF.

The chain has TRBV7-9 and TRBJ2-1. CDR1 SEHNR and CDR2 FQNEAQ come from the germline V gene (reference sequence). The CDR3 consists of 14 residues. CDR3 protein: CASNLDTYDNEQFF.